Sequencing of this T cell receptor beta chain was carried out in a study of blood T cell repertoires in COVID-19. Study information: Some COVID-19 samples were acute and others convalescent; all came from the United States, Italy and Spain.

Trimming took off 2 bases at V and 5 bases at J, with 12 bases between the two ends. CDR3 length: 14 residues. The germline CDR1 and CDR2 sequences are SNHLY and FYNNEI. In the source study's methods: Cell counts per sample came from amplifying reference gene primers. The repertoire was sequenced with immunoSEQ multiplex PCR; TCRdb's copy has only in-frame clones and lacks some. V, J and clone size were drawn from that table, and D and trimming were deduced from the DNA. The repertoire consists of about 220,000 clones, with over 75% occurring once and the leading ten covering about 13%. This receptor was identified in a human donor in a cohort sampled during active COVID-19. The sequenced sample was peripheral blood. The genes are TRBV2 and TRBJ1-2, with a tentative D call TRBD1 (5 bases). In nucleotides, the CDR3 is TGTGCCAGCAGTGAAAAGGGCAGGGCGTATGGCTACACCTTC. Its protein product is CASSEKGRAYGYTF.